The 30 T cell receptor beta chains in this list originate from one sample, sequenced in a study of shared clonotypes between healthy human individuals. The method was immunoSEQ multiplex PCR; TCRdb's version includes in-frame clones alone and lacks a portion of them. This table has approximately 700,000 clones, around 73% appearing once. Sequencing input: memory CD4+ T cells sorted from blood. The subset: CD45RA-negative fraction. The receptors here all came from a woman in her 30s in good health.

This clone was seen a handful of times. The V gene is TRBV6-1, the J gene TRBJ2-5; 7 bases match TRBD2. Per germline, CDR1 MNHNS and CDR2 SASEGT. J gave up 5 bases and V 6 bases, and 3 bases lay outside the gene matches. CDR3 length equals 12 residues. CDR3 nucleotide sequence: TGTGCCAGCAGGACCGGGGGGGAGACCCAGTACTTC. Protein: CASRTGGETQYF.

J is TRBJ2-7 and V is TRBV27; 12 nucleotides match TRBD2. V lost 6 bases, J lost 4 bases, and 10 bases stayed unmatched. CDR1 and CDR2 (germline): MNHEY, SMNVEV (reference sequence). The CDR3 spans 16 residues. The CDR3 region is CASSRGGTSGRYEQYF. For the CDR3, the DNA is TGTGCCAGCAGCCGAGGAGGCACTAGCGGGAGGTACGAGCAGTACTTC.

In this sample, this clone turned up a few times. The chain recombines TRBV9 with TRBJ2-3; D is uncertain. The CDR3 is 16 amino acids. In germline, CDR1 is SGDLS, CDR2 YYNGEE. V was cut by 0 bases and J by 0 bases, with 11 bases left in between. The DNA for the CDR3 is TGTGCCAGCAGCGTAGGATTCGCCGATAGCACAGATACGCAGTATTTT. This encodes CASSVGFADSTDTQYF.

About this clone: The sample has other DNA sequences that encode this CDR3 too. The rearrangement links TRBV27 to TRBJ2-2; D is unclear. CDR3 length: 13 residues. The germline V gene encodes CDR1 MNHEY and CDR2 SMNVEV (reference sequence). V dropped 4 bases and J dropped 1 base, with 4 bases sitting between them. The CDR3 loop is CASSSLNTGELFF. CDR3 nucleotide sequence: TGTGCCAGCAGTTCACTGAACACCGGGGAGCTGTTTTTT.

This chain links TRBV4-1 with TRBJ2-7; weak D call: TRBD1 (5 bases). The CDR3 loop spans 14 amino acids. V dropped 0 bases and J dropped 6 bases, with 12 bases sitting between them. Germline V lookup: CDR1 MGHRA, CDR2 YSYEKL. The CDR3: CASSQDAQGGEQYF. The CDR3, as DNA: TGCGCCAGCAGCCAAGATGCCCAGGGTGGCGAGCAGTACTTC.

The chain couples TRBV11-2 to TRBJ2-7, with a possible D match to TRBD2 (6 bases). V was shortened by 2 bases and J by 6 bases, with 20 bases between the two germline ends. Germline CDR1 SGHAT, CDR2 FQNNGV. This CDR3 contains 16 residues. CDR3 loop: CASSLKGTASVSEQYF. In DNA form, the CDR3 reads TGTGCCAGCAGCTTAAAGGGGACTGCTTCGGTCTCCGAGCAGTACTTC.

This clone was seen ten or more times. V usage is TRBV28 and J usage is TRBJ2-7; 7 positions agree with TRBD1. This CDR3 is 15 amino acids long. Germline assignment: CDR1 MDHEN and CDR2 SYDVKM. The V and J ends lost 6 bases and 3 bases, in that order; junction bases with no gene match: 11. CDR3 protein: CASSYSGTAGYEQYF. Written as DNA, the CDR3 is TGTGCCAGCAGCTACTCCGGGACAGCCGGCTACGAGCAGTACTTC.

The rearrangement joins TRBV4-1 to TRBJ2-5; D gene uncertain. The CDR3 totals 15 residues. CDR1 and CDR2 (germline): MGHRA, YSYEKL. The V gene lost 3 bases and the J gene lost 5 bases, with 16 bases spanning the gap. DNA of the CDR3: TGCGCCAGCAGCCAGGTGGGAAGCTTGGGCGAGACCCAGTACTTC. It codes for CASSQVGSLGETQYF.

The chain joins TRBV7-9 to TRBJ2-7; 7 positions match TRBD2. The CDR3 totals 14 residues. Germline V gene data show CDR1 as SEHNR and CDR2 as FQNEAQ (reference sequence). V dropped 9 bases and J dropped 3; count of bases not matched to a gene: 11. CDR3 DNA: TGTGCCAGGACTAGAGCGGGGCCCCTCTACGAGCAGTACTTC. Translated: CARTRAGPLYEQYF.

J is TRBJ1-1 and V is TRBV14, with D hard to call. The germline V gene has CDR1 SGHDN and CDR2 FVKESK. V was clipped by 1 base and J by 2 bases, with 23 bases between them. The CDR3 length is 19 residues. The CDR3 is CASSQGRVGFLVGNTEAFF. The CDR3 nucleotides are TGTGCCAGCAGCCAAGGTCGGGTAGGCTTTTTGGTAGGTAACACTGAAGCTTTCTTT.

With regard to this clone: Mismatch with germline at one junction end may stem from a read error. The chain has TRBV28 and TRBJ2-5; TRBD1 agrees at 9 bases. This CDR3 contains 15 residues. Per germline, CDR1 MDHEN and CDR2 SYDVKM. The DNA for the CDR3 is TGTGCCAGCAATTTATGGGGGGACAGGGCTGGGACCCAGTACTTC. Its translation: CASNLWGDRAGTQYF.

The table lists this clone with a count of one. The chain is built from TRBV5-1 and TRBJ2-5, with 9 positions matching TRBD1. V shed 4 bases, J shed 5 bases, and the junction held 12 bases outside the gene matches. Germline CDR1 is SGHRS and CDR2 is YFSETQ. The CDR3 has 16 residues. The CDR3 nucleotides are TGCGCCAGCAGCACACAACTGGACAGGGGAGCGGAGACCCAGTACTTC. It is translated as CASSTQLDRGAETQYF.

The chain links TRBV23-1 to TRBJ1-1; no reliable D call. TRBV23-1 is given ORF status, its function remaining uncertain. The CDR3 is 14 amino acids. V was shortened by 6 bases and J by 2 bases, with 13 bases between the two germline ends. The CDR3 spells CASSLEETNTEAFF. As DNA, the CDR3 is TGCGCCAGCAGCCTAGAGGAGACCAACACTGAAGCTTTCTTT.

V and J are TRBV4-2 and TRBJ1-5, with D perhaps TRBD1 (5 bases). The CDR3 totals 13 residues. Germline CDR1 is LGHNA and CDR2 is YNFKEQ. Trimming shortened V by 1 base and J by 7 bases, and 8 bases separated the two germline ends. Written as DNA, the CDR3 is TGTGCCAGCAGCCAAGGGGGGGAGCAGCCCCAGCATTTT. This codes for CASSQGGEQPQHF.

This clone was observed a single time. One junction end does not reproduce the germline sequence, and a read error may be involved. This chain joins TRBV5-4 and TRBJ2-1; a weak D match, TRBD2 (6 bases). Germline loops: CDR1 SGHNT, CDR2 YYREEE (reference sequence). This CDR3 has 13 residues. In nucleotides, the CDR3 is TGTGCCAGCAACTTGCTGGGGGGCAATGAGCAGTTCTTC. Translated, it gives CASNLLGGNEQFF.

V usage is TRBV5-1 and J usage is TRBJ2-1; the match to TRBD2 covers 10 bases. CDR1 SGHRS and CDR2 YFSETQ come from the germline V gene. J was trimmed by 5 bases and V by 2 bases; bases with no gene match: 4. The CDR3 totals 15 residues. CDR3 bases: TGCGCCAGCAGCTTCACTAGCGGGGCCAACAATGAGCAGTTCTTC. It specifies CASSFTSGANNEQFF.

The chain carries TRBV6-6 and TRBJ1-1; 7 bases align to TRBD1. The CDR3 extends over 12 amino acids. V shed 7 bases, J shed 1 base, and the junction held 0 bases outside the gene matches. Per germline, CDR1 MNHNY and CDR2 SVGAGI (reference sequence). The CDR3 DNA reads as TGTGCCAGCAAGGGGGCGAACACTGAAGCTTTCTTT. Protein sequence: CASKGANTEAFF.

This clone was found a few times. This may stem from a read error, because a much larger clone lies one nucleotide away. V usage is TRBV6-6 and J usage is TRBJ1-1, with D possibly being TRBD1 (6 bases). CDR1 and CDR2 (germline): MNHNY, SVGAGI (reference sequence). The CDR3 consists of 13 residues. Trimming took 6 bases from V and 3 from J, leaving 11 bases between them. DNA of the CDR3: TGTGCCAGCAGCACAGGGTTGGACACTGAAGCTTTCTTT. It translates to CASSTGLDTEAFF.

The chain couples TRBV10-2 to TRBJ1-5; D unclear. CDR1 is WSHSY, CDR2 SAAADI, per germline. There are 14 residues in the CDR3. V lost 5 bases, J lost 5 bases, and 13 bases lay in between. The CDR3 coding sequence is TGCGCCAGCAGTTTGACGGCCTTAGATCAGCCCCAGCATTTT. This codes for CASSLTALDQPQHF.

The gene calls are TRBV5-1 and TRBJ1-1, with no clear D. The CDR3 length is 13 residues. V shed 5 bases and J shed 1 base, with 9 bases lying between them. Germline-derived CDR1 and CDR2 are SGHRS and YFSETQ. CDR3 protein: CASSRPGNTEAFF. Written as DNA, the CDR3 is TGCGCCAGCAGTCGGCCGGGGAACACTGAAGCTTTCTTT.

The V gene is TRBV15, the J gene TRBJ2-7, with D perhaps matching TRBD1 (6 bases). The CDR3 extends over 13 amino acids. Germline-derived CDR1 and CDR2 are LNHNV and YYDKDF (reference sequence). With 4 bases removed from V and 2 bases from J, the gap between germline ends came to 9 bases. CDR3 nucleotides: TGTGCCACCAGCATGGACAGAGCCTACGAGCAGTACTTC. Protein: CATSMDRAYEQYF.

The chain is built from TRBV4-1 and TRBJ2-7; 10 bases map to TRBD2. In germline, CDR1 is MGHRA, CDR2 YSYEKL. The CDR3 has 17 residues. Trimming cost V 1 base and J 4 bases; bases outside gene matches: 10. The CDR3 nucleotides read TGCGCCAGCAGCCAAGGGGCTAGCGGGAGCGGAGGGTACGAGCAGTACTTC. This encodes CASSQGASGSGGYEQYF.

This chain joins TRBV2 and TRBJ2-2; 7 bases line up with TRBD2. Germline CDR1 and CDR2: SNHLY and FYNNEI. The trim removed 4 bases at V and 2 bases at J, leaving 4 bases unmatched. The CDR3 is 15 amino acids. The CDR3 DNA is TGTGCCAGCAGTGTCGGGACTACCAACACCGGGGAGCTGTTTTTT. Protein product: CASSVGTTNTGELFF.

The chain links TRBV27 to TRBJ2-2, with a possible D match to TRBD1 (7 bases). Germline V gene lookup returns CDR1 MNHEY and CDR2 SMNVEV (reference sequence). CDR3 length: 16 amino acids. Deletions cut 5 bases from V and 4 bases from J, with 17 bases between. The CDR3 protein is CASSTGDSHSTGELFF. The CDR3 coding sequence is TGTGCCAGCAGTACGGGGGACAGTCATAGCACCGGGGAGCTGTTTTTT.

J is TRBJ1-3 and V is TRBV10-1, with 7 bases that match TRBD1. Germline CDR1 reads WNHNN; CDR2 reads SYGVQD (reference sequence). The CDR3 length is 15 residues. V dropped 2 bases and J dropped 3; count of bases not matched to a gene: 4. This CDR3 is CASSEAGTDGNTIYF. In DNA form, the CDR3 reads TGCGCCAGCAGTGAGGCCGGGACAGATGGAAACACCATATATTTT.

This clone was counted between two and nine times. The CDR3 coding sequence is TGTGCCACCAGCAGGGGGGGGACCCGATCTTTCGGCTACACCTTC. It codes for CATSRGGTRSFGYTF. The chain combines TRBV15 with TRBJ1-2; TRBD1 might be the D (5 bases). The CDR3 is made up of 15 amino acids. In germline, CDR1 is LNHNV, CDR2 YYDKDF (reference sequence). V dropped 3 bases and J dropped 8 bases, with 19 bases sitting between them.

The chain joins TRBV25-1 to TRBJ1-5; D unresolved. The V end lost 1 base, the J end lost 5 bases, and 3 bases lay between the germline ends. Germline assignment: CDR1 MGHDK and CDR2 SYGVNS. The CDR3 has 12 residues. The CDR3 reads CASSEFDQPQHF. CDR3 DNA sequence: TGTGCCAGCAGTGAATTTGATCAGCCCCAGCATTTT.

With respect to this clone: This same CDR3 is encoded by further DNA sequences in the sample. The rearrangement links TRBV7-3 to TRBJ2-1; the match to TRBD1 covers 9 bases. The CDR3 consists of 15 residues. V lost 3 bases and J lost 4; bases outside the gene matches: 4. Germline CDR1 is SGHTA and CDR2 is FQGTGA. CDR3 sequence reads: CASSLDRGDYNEQFF. In DNA form, the CDR3 reads TGTGCCAGCAGCTTGGACAGGGGAGATTACAATGAGCAGTTCTTC.

The rearrangement joins TRBV4-1 to TRBJ2-5; TRBD2 matches 11 bases. The CDR3 runs 17 residues. Germline CDR1 MGHRA, CDR2 YSYEKL. V was pared by 1 base and J by 5 bases, with 9 bases of the junction left unmatched. Here the CDR3 reads CASSQGSGRAGWETQYF. The DNA for the CDR3 is TGCGCCAGCAGCCAAGGTAGCGGGAGGGCCGGTTGGGAGACCCAGTACTTC.

The CDR3 coding sequence is TGTGCCAGCAGTCTCACAGGAGACTATGGCTACACCTTC. Amino acids: CASSLTGDYGYTF. The chain has TRBV28 and TRBJ1-2; D is possibly TRBD1 (5 bases). Trimming took 5 bases from V and 3 from J, leaving 10 bases between them. CDR3 length: 13 residues. CDR1 is MDHEN and CDR2 is SYDVKM in the germline V gene.